This passage covers 14 T cell receptor beta chains from one sample sequenced in a study of cytomegalovirus exposure and HLA in healthy donors. TCRdb keeps only in-frame clones here, not all; method: immunoSEQ multiplex PCR. The top ten clones hold around 1.2% of a sample with around 190,000 clones, approximately 78% of them seen once. Sequencing used PBMCs. The source is a woman in her thirties in good health and CMV-seronegative.

The rearrangement links TRBV29-1 to TRBJ2-5; D gene uncertain. The CDR3 contains 14 residues. Germline V lookup: CDR1 SQVTM, CDR2 ANQGSEA. The V end was cut by 0 bases, the J end by 9 bases, with 17 bases between. CDR3 nucleotides: TGCAGCGTTGAAGATGGGTGGCCCAACGGGTCCCAGTACTTC. Translation: CSVEDGWPNGSQYF.

V usage is TRBV27 and J usage is TRBJ2-7; D unresolved. The V end was cut by 2 bases, the J end by 4 bases, with 9 bases between. This CDR3 spans 13 amino acids. In germline, CDR1 is MNHEY, CDR2 SMNVEV (reference sequence). The CDR3, as DNA: TGTGCCAGCAGTTTAGTACAGATTTACGAGCAGTACTTC. Amino acids: CASSLVQIYEQYF.

CDR3 in amino acids: CASSPDSYQPQHF. The CDR3 nucleotides read TGTGCCAGCAGTCCGGACAGTTATCAGCCCCAGCATTTT. V is TRBV28 and J is TRBJ1-5, with D tentatively TRBD1 (6 bases). Trimming stripped 5 bases from V and 5 bases from J, with 10 bases between. Per germline, CDR1 MDHEN and CDR2 SYDVKM. The CDR3 has 13 amino acids.

V gene TRBV6-1 combines with J gene TRBJ1-2; D gene unclear. The CDR3 contains 11 residues. Germline V gives CDR1 MNHNS, CDR2 SASEGT. V shed 6 bases and J shed 8 bases, with 10 bases lying between them. Here the CDR3 DNA reads TGTGCCAGCAGACAGATCTACGGCTACACCTTC. This encodes CASRQIYGYTF.

This chain uses TRBV6-5 with TRBJ1-2; possibly TRBD1 for D (5 bases). Germline V gives CDR1 MNHEY, CDR2 SVGAGI. V gave up 8 bases and J gave up 2 bases, with 15 bases separating them. CDR3 length: 14 residues. The CDR3 DNA reads as TGTGCCAGCGGCTTTCAGGGAGGGAACTATGGCTACACCTTC. This sequence encodes CASGFQGGNYGYTF.

This sequence joins TRBV6-1 and TRBJ2-7; tentatively, D is TRBD1 (6 bases). The CDR3 extends over 16 amino acids. V lost 2 bases to trimming and J lost 3 bases, with 17 bases between them. The germline V gene encodes CDR1 MNHNS and CDR2 SASEGT. CDR3 nucleotides: TGTGCCAGCAGTGAATTTCAGGGGCAAACTAACTACGAGCAGTACTTC. Translation: CASSEFQGQTNYEQYF.

This CDR3 is CASSLLGYTSSYNEQFF. In DNA, the CDR3 is TGTGCCAGCAGTTTATTGGGCTATACGAGCTCCTACAATGAGCAGTTCTTC. J is TRBJ2-1 and V is TRBV27, with D uncertain. CDR1 MNHEY and CDR2 SMNVEV come from the germline V gene (reference sequence). The CDR3 is 17 residues long. V lost 1 base, J lost 0 bases, and 13 bases lay in between.

This clone appeared a single time. The rearrangement joins TRBV7-8 to TRBJ1-3; D is unresolved. CDR1 is SGHVS, CDR2 FQNEAQ, per germline. The CDR3 runs to 14 residues. The V end lost 1 base, the J end lost 2 bases, and 6 bases lay between the germline ends. The CDR3 DNA is TGTGCCAGCAGCTTAGTCCGGGCTGGAAACACCATATATTTT. Its translation is CASSLVRAGNTIYF. The full variable domain, rest sourced from reference TRBV7-8 and TRBJ1-3, is GAGVSQSPRYKVAKRGQDVALRCDPISGHVSLFWYQQALGQGPEFLTYFQNEAQLDKSGLPSDRFFAERPEGSVSTLKIQRTQQEDSAVYLCASSLVRAGNTIYFGEGSWLTVV.

The chain has TRBV27 and TRBJ2-1; 11 nucleotides match TRBD2. Trimming cost V 2 bases and J 2 bases; bases outside gene matches: 5. Per germline, CDR1 MNHEY and CDR2 SMNVEV (reference sequence). The length of the CDR3 is 17 residues. CDR3 nucleotide sequence: TGTGCCAGCAGTTTAACGACTAGCGGGGTCACCTACAATGAGCAGTTCTTC. Translation: CASSLTTSGVTYNEQFF.

The chain is built from TRBV30 and TRBJ1-4; D not resolved. Trimming removed 5 bases at V and 4 bases at J, with 14 bases between. CDR1 is GTSNPN and CDR2 is SVGIG in the germline V gene (reference sequence). The CDR3 extends over 14 amino acids. The CDR3 DNA sequence: TGTGCCTGGGGAGCGCAGCCAAGTAATGAAAAACTGTTTTTT. It specifies CAWGAQPSNEKLFF.

The V gene is TRBV9, the J gene TRBJ1-6; D possibly corresponds to TRBD1 (6 bases). V was clipped by 3 bases and J by 9 bases, with 19 bases between them. The germline V gene has CDR1 SGDLS and CDR2 YYNGEE. The CDR3 covers 16 residues. This chain's CDR3 is CASSATSTGGSSPLHF. CDR3 nucleotide sequence: TGTGCCAGCAGCGCCACGTCGACAGGAGGAAGTTCACCCCTCCACTTT.

The V and J genes are TRBV5-1 and TRBJ2-2; the match to TRBD1 covers 8 bases. The germline gives CDR1 SGHRS, CDR2 YFSETQ. The CDR3 runs to 15 residues. Trimming removed 3 bases from V and 0 bases from J; junction bases left unmatched: 1. The CDR3 coding sequence is TGCGCCAGCAGCTCACAGGGGGCGAACACCGGGGAGCTGTTTTTT. Translating gives CASSSQGANTGELFF.

Concerning this clone: At one of its ends the junction is not consistent with the germline gene, which may arise from a read error. The genes are TRBV11-2 and TRBJ2-7, with D tentatively TRBD1 (6 bases). This CDR3 is 15 amino acids long. Per germline, CDR1 SGHAT and CDR2 FQNNGV. CDR3 amino acids: CASSSPIKTQGLLNF. The CDR3, as DNA: TGTGCCAGCAGCTCACCAATCAAAACACAGGGTTTGCTGAACTTC.

The gene calls are TRBV6-1 and TRBJ2-7; TRBD2 agrees at 9 bases. V shed 4 bases and J 4 bases; nucleotides not matched to a gene: 17. This CDR3 comprises 18 residues. Germline assignment: CDR1 MNHNS and CDR2 SASEGT. The CDR3, as DNA: TGTGCCAGCAGTGTTCCCCGACGGGACCTAGCGGGATTATACGAGCAGTACTTC. Encoded protein: CASSVPRRDLAGLYEQYF.